Following are 5 T cell receptor beta chains from one sample sequenced in a study of ipilimumab plus nivolumab after autologous stem cell transplantation. Libraries were prepared by immunoSEQ multiplex PCR; TCRdb keeps only in-frame clonotypes and omits some of them. The sample holds some 43,000 clones; about 88% are singletons and the top ten take roughly 1%. The source material was PBMCs, sampled in a trial of ipilimumab plus nivolumab as post-transplant consolidation. These receptors originate from a male donor with multiple myeloma.

J is TRBJ1-1 and V is TRBV12-5, with D possibly matching TRBD1 (6 bases). V dropped 0 bases and J dropped 1 base, with 9 bases sitting between them. The CDR3 runs 15 residues. Germline CDR1 LGHNT, CDR2 FRNRAP. The CDR3 sequence is CASGLVQGGNTEAFF. DNA for the CDR3: TGTGCTAGTGGTTTGGTACAAGGGGGGAACACTGAAGCTTTCTTT.

Regarding this clone: A read error may account for a junction end that differs from germline. This sequence joins TRBV6-6 and TRBJ2-1; 8 nucleotides match TRBD2. Germline CDR1 is MNHNY and CDR2 is SVGAGI (reference sequence). CDR3 length equals 16 residues. CDR3 coding DNA: TGTGCCAGCAGGAGGAGCGGGAGAGGGTCCTACAATGGGCAGTTCTTC. Protein product: CASRRSGRGSYNGQFF.

In its sample, this clone was seen once. The chain carries TRBV25-1 and TRBJ2-5; no clear D. Trimming pared 3 bases from V and 5 bases from J, leaving 16 bases between. Germline-derived CDR1 and CDR2 are MGHDK and SYGVNS. CDR3 length: 15 residues. The CDR3 here is CASSEGPWVGETQYF. The CDR3 DNA reads as TGTGCCAGCAGTGAGGGCCCCTGGGTTGGGGAGACCCAGTACTTC.

This chain links TRBV6-4 with TRBJ1-1, with TRBD1 identical over 12 bases. CDR3 length: 15 residues. Trimming cost V 4 bases and J 5 bases; bases outside gene matches: 5. Germline V gene sequence: CDR1 MRHNA, CDR2 SNTAGT. The CDR3 spells CASSARDRGQTEAFF. The DNA for the CDR3 is TGTGCCAGCAGTGCCCGGGACAGGGGGCAGACTGAAGCTTTCTTT.

V and J are TRBV7-6 and TRBJ1-6; no clear D gene. Trimming removed 5 bases from V and 7 bases from J, with 12 bases in between. Germline assignment: CDR1 SGHVS and CDR2 FNYEAQ. The CDR3 runs 14 residues. Here the CDR3 reads CASSLSAGNSPLHF. The CDR3 DNA reads TGTGCCAGCAGCCTTTCGGCGGGGAATTCACCCCTCCACTTT.